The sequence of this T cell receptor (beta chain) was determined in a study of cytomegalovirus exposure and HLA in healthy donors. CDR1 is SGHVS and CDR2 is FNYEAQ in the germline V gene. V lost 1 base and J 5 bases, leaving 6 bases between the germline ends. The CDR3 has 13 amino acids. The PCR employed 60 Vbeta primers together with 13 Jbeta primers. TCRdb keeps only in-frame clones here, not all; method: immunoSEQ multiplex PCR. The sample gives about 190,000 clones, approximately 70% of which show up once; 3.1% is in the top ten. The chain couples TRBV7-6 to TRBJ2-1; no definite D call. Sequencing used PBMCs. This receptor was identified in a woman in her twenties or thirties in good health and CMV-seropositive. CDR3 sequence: CASSLVLNNEQFF. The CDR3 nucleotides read TGTGCCAGCAGCTTAGTCCTAAACAATGAGCAGTTCTTC.